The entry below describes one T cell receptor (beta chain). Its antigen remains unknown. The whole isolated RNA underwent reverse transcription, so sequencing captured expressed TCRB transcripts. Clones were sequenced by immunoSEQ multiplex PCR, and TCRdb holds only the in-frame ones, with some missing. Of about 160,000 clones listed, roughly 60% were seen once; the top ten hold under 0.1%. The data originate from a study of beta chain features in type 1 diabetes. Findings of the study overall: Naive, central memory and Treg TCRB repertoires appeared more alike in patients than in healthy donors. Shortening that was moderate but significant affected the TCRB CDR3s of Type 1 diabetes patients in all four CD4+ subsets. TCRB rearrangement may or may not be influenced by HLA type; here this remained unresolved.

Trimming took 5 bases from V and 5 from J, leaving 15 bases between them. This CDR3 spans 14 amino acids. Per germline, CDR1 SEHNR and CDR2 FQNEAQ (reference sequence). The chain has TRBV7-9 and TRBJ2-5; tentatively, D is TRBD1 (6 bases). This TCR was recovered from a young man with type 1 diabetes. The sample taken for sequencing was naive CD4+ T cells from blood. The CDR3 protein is CASSPNRAHETQYF. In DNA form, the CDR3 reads TGTGCCAGCAGCCCAAACAGGGCCCACGAGACCCAGTACTTC.